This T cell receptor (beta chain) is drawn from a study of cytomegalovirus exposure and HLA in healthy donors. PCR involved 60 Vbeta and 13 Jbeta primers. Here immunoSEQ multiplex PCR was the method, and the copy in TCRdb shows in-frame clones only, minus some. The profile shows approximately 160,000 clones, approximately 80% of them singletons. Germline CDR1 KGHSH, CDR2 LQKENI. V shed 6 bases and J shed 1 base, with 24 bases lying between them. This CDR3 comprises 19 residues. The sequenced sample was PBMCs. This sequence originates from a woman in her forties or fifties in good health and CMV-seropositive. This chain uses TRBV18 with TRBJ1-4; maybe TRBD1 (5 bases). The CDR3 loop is CASSSGDRGAFQTNEKLFF. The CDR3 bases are TGTGCCAGCTCTTCCGGAGACAGAGGCGCTTTTCAAACTAATGAAAAACTGTTTTTT. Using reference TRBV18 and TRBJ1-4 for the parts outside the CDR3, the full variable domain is NAGVMQNPRHLVRRRGQEARLRCSPMKGHSHVYWYRQLPEEGLKFMVYLQKENIIDESGMPKERFSAEFPKEGPSILRIQQVVRGDSAAYFCASSSGDRGAFQTNEKLFFGSGTQLSVL.